This TCR beta chain comes out of a study of T cells after yellow fever vaccination. There are a few counts of this clonotype. CDR3 length: 18 residues. UMIs and a universal primer site were added when TCR cDNA was made by 5'RACE template switching. TCRdb re-called the 5' RACE reads through MiXCR, storing one row per CDR3 protein. The data show 300,000 to 400,000 distinct CDR3 sequences, 8.7% seen once. The sequencing used PBMCs, collected on the day of the first yellow fever vaccination. This rearrangement joins TRBV21-1 to TRBJ2-5; the table's D call of TRBD2 was not tested on the DNA. TRBV21-1 is a pseudogene. The source is a young man who received the YFV17D yellow fever vaccine. In DNA form, the CDR3 reads TGTGCCAGCAGCAAAAAGATAGCGGGGTCGCAGGTTGGAGAGACCCAGTACTTC. Translating gives CASSKKIAGSQVGETQYF.